This T cell receptor beta chain derives from a study of T cell repertoires in cytomegalovirus infection. About the study: Public TCR beta signatures marked donors with CMV infection and the matching HLA.

This clonotype showed up just a few times. Its antigen remains unknown. TCRdb itself ran the reads through MiXCR, one entry per CDR3 protein. Altogether a few hundred thousand distinct CDR3 sequences are present, 18% being singletons, with the ten largest covering about 10%. General study points: Of the TCR beta families, the public ones yielded a cumulative frequency that identified carriers of CMV plus the relevant HLA. Clonotype analysis showed dominance of the ex vivo response by HLA-C-restricted CMV-specific TCR beta clonotypes.

This CDR3 spans 14 amino acids. CDR1 and CDR2 (germline): DFQATT, SNEGSKA (reference sequence). Trimming took off 3 bases at V and 5 bases at J, with 16 bases between the two ends. V is TRBV20-1 and J is TRBJ1-1; tentatively, D is TRBD1 (5 bases). The sequenced sample was PBMCs. The source of this sequence is a human donor in good health (CMV status not recorded). Some clones in this sample may be carry-over from other donors' samples. This CDR3 reads CSARNPGGGTEAFF. CDR3 coding DNA: TGCAGTGCTAGGAATCCTGGGGGGGGAACTGAAGCTTTCTTT.